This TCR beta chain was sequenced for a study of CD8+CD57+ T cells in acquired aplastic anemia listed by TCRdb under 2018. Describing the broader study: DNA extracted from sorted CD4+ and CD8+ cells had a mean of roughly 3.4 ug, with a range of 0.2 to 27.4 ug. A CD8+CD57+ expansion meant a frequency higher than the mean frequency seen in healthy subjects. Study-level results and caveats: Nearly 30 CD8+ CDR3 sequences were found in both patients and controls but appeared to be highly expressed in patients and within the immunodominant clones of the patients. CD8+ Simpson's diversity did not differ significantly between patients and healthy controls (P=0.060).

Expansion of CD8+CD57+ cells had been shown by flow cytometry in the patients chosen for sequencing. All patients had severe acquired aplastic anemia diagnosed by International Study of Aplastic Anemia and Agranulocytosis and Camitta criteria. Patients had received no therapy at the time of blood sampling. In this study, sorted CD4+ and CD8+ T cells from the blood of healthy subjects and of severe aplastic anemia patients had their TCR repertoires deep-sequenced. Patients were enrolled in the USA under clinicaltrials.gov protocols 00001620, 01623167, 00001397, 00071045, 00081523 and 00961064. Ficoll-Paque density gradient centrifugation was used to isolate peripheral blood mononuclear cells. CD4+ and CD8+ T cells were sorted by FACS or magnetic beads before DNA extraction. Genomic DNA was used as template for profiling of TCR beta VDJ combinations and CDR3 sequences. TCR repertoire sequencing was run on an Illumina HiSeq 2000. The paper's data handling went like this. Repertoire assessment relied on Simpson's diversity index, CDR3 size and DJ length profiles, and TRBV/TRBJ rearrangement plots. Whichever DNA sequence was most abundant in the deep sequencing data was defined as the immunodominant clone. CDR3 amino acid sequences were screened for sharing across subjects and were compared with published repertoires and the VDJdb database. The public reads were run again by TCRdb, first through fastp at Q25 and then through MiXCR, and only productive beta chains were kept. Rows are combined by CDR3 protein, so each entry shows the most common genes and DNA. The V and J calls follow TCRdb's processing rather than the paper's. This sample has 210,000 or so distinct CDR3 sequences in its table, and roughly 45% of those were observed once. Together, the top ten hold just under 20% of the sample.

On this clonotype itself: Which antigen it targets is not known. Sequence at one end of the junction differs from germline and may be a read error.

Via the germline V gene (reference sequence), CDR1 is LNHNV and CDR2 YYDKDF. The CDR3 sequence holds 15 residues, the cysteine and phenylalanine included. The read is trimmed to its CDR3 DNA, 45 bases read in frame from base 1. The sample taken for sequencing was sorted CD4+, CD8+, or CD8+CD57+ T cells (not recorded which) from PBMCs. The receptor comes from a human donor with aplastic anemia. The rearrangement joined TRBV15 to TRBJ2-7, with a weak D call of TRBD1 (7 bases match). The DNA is TGTGCCACCAGCAGAGGTCAGGGGGACTCCTACGGGCAGTACTTC. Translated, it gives CATSRGQGDSYGQYF. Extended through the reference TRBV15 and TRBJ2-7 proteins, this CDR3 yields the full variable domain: DAMVIQNPRYQVTQFGKPVTLSCSQTLNHNVMYWYQQKSSQAPKLLFHYYDKDFNNEADTPDNFQSRRPNTSFCFLDIRSPGLGDTAMYLCATSRGQGDSYGQYFGPGTRLTVT.